This T cell receptor (beta chain) derives from a study of blood T cells in healthy people across ages. Sample-barcoded 5' priming and a J-beta primer mix drove a second PCR of about 6 to 12 cycles. From the 5' RACE reads, TCRdb called clonotypes with MiXCR, one entry per CDR3 protein. The sample carries 750,000 to 850,000 distinct CDR3 sequences, approximately 25% recorded once. The CDR3 runs to 15 residues. CDR1 and CDR2 (germline): MDHEN, SYDVKM. V was trimmed by 6 bases and J by 2 bases, leaving 16 bases between them. These records were also assigned to another study, of T cells of mothers and their children.

This TCR was sampled from a boy younger than 18 in good health. This chain joins TRBV28 and TRBJ1-2; D uncertain. The sample taken for sequencing was blood. The CDR3 DNA is TGTGCCAGCAGGCCTGTATTGGGGTTAAACTATGGCTACACCTTC. Its protein product is CASRPVLGLNYGYTF.